This T cell receptor (beta chain) is from a study of T cells after yellow fever vaccination. Study-wide background: Tscm, CM, EM and EMRA memory subsets were sorted by CD3, CD45RA, CCR7 and CD95. Points from the study as a whole: Reappearance after the booster was observed for most primary-vaccination clones (roughly 95% CD4, about 90% CD8). Almost all vaccine-responding clonotypes could not be detected on day 0 in sorted memory subsets.

This clonotype showed up many times. 5'RACE template switching added a universal primer site and UMIs to TCR cDNA. A single record per CDR3 protein comes from TCRdb applying MiXCR to the 5' RACE reads. The repertoire holds under 50,000 distinct CDR3 sequences, 5.5% to 8% seen once, with roughly 10% in the top ten. The CDR3 sequence is 11 residues long. Germline V gene data show CDR1 as SGHVS and CDR2 as FNYEAQ. V gave up 5 bases and J gave up 10 bases, with 11 bases separating them. The clonotype comes from a man aged 25 to 45 who received the YFV17D yellow fever vaccine. J is TRBJ1-1 and V is TRBV7-6; no reliable D call. The material was PBMCs, either bulk or a sorted T-cell subset (CD4+, CD8+, memory, or dextramer-sorted; not recorded which), obtained 45 days after the yellow fever booster vaccination. CDR3 residues: CASSVGSRAFF. As DNA, the CDR3 is TGTGCCAGCAGCGTGGGGTCTCGAGCTTTCTTT.